The next 4 T cell receptor beta chains were all read from a single sample in a study of human T cells and chemical hapten exposure. One entry per CDR3 protein, called by TCRdb with MiXCR from the RACE reads. The sample consists of about 380,000 distinct CDR3 sequences, 4.8% of them appearing once. The time point here: patch test 1, 2 weeks after DPC sensitization. The treatment was: therapeutic diphenylcyclopropenone sensitization with weekly scalp DPC. The sample here was whole blood, taken in connection with sensitization to the hapten diphenylcyclopropenone (DPC). The receptors originated from a woman aged 45-65 years with alopecia areata. Some clones in this sample may be carry-over from other donors' samples.

This clonotype was detected ten times or more. This chain connects TRBV20-1 to TRBJ2-3; D possibly corresponds to TRBD2 (5 bases). CDR3 size: 13 residues. V lost 6 bases to trimming and J lost 3 bases, with 13 bases between them. Germline V gives CDR1 DFQATT, CDR2 SNEGSKA (reference sequence). CDR3: CSALSGVTDTQYF. CDR3 DNA sequence: TGCAGTGCCTTATCCGGGGTTACAGATACGCAGTATTTT.

This clonotype was observed a handful of times. CDR3 in amino acids: CASSAGIEQFF. The CDR3 nucleotides read TGTGCCAGCAGCGCAGGGATAGAGCAGTTCTTC. The rearrangement joins TRBV6-2 or TRBV6-3 to TRBJ2-1; TRBD1 is a possible D gene (5 bases). V lost 6 bases to trimming and J lost 10 bases, with 10 bases between them. Germline CDR1 reads MNHEY; CDR2 reads SVGEGT. The CDR3 runs to 11 residues.

This clonotype was counted many times. The chain uses TRBV10-3 and TRBJ2-3, with D possibly matching TRBD1 (6 bases). CDR3 length: 15 residues. Germline V gene data show CDR1 as ENHRY and CDR2 as SYGVKD. Deletions cut 0 bases from V and 6 bases from J, with 13 bases between. DNA for the CDR3: TGTGCCATCAGTGAGTCGAAGGGGGAGTTCGATACGCAGTATTTT. Translating it yields CAISESKGEFDTQYF.

This clonotype was counted many times. This sequence joins TRBV20-1 and TRBJ2-7; D remains ambiguous. Germline values: CDR1 DFQATT, CDR2 SNEGSKA (reference sequence). Trimming cost V 0 bases and J 7 bases, with 10 bases left between them. The CDR3 spans 12 residues. The CDR3 sequence: CSARDPLGEQYF. The DNA for the CDR3 is TGCAGTGCTAGAGATCCTCTCGGAGAGCAGTACTTC.